This is a list of T cell receptor beta chains from one sample in a study of EBV T-cell therapy then PD-1 blockade in nasopharyngeal carcinoma. Some clones are missing from TCRdb's copy, which holds only in-frame ones; the method was immunoSEQ multiplex PCR. The sample lists 15,000 or so clones; approximately 80% were seen once. Which antigens these TCRs recognize remains unknown. The sample in question was CD8+ T cells from blood, obtained at day 0 from a patient whose treatment included autologous EBV-specific T cells and nivolumab. These receptors all stem from a man in his forties with nasopharyngeal carcinoma. Both conserved end residues are part of each CDR3. D genes are given only for firm matches. Expanded clones get a size class; other rows say once, few or many, or leave the size out.

V gene,clone size,J gene,D gene,CDR3 DNA,CDR3 protein
TRBV3-1/TRBV3-2,-,TRBJ2-7,TRBD1,TGTGCCAGCAGCCTGGGGGACAGAGGATCCTACGAGCAGTACTTC,CASSLGDRGSYEQYF
TRBV7-9,-,TRBJ1-1,-,TGTGCCAGCAGTGCAAACAAGGACGCTGAAGCTTTCTTT,CASSANKDAEAFF
TRBV7-9,-,TRBJ2-7,-,TGTGCCAGCAGCTTCATCTCGGGTCAAGCCTACGAGCAGTACTTC,CASSFISGQAYEQYF
TRBV7-8,-,TRBJ2-1,-,TGTGCCAGCACCCCTGGGAGGTCCTACAATGAGCAGTTCTTC,CASTPGRSYNEQFF
TRBV9,-,TRBJ1-2,TRBD1,TGTGCCAGCAGCGCCCGGGACAGTGCTAACTATGGCTACACCTTC,CASSARDSANYGYTF
TRBV9,once,TRBJ2-3,-,TGTGCCAGCAGCGTAGGTGGGGACACAGATACGCAGTATTTT,CASSVGGDTDTQYF
TRBV27,-,TRBJ1-2,-,TGTGCCAGCAGACAGGTGGGGGACTATGGCTACACCTTC,CASRQVGDYGYTF
TRBV5-5,once,TRBJ1-1,-,TGTGCCAGCAGCTTGGACGGGGATCTCAACACTGAAGCTTTCTTT,CASSLDGDLNTEAFF
TRBV14,medium-sized,TRBJ2-1,-,TGTGCCAGCAGCCAAGATTCCCTAGGTGAGCAGTTCTTC,CASSQDSLGEQFF
TRBV6-4,once,TRBJ2-1,TRBD2,TGTGCCAGCAGCTACACGGGGACTAGCGTCAATGAGCAGTTCTTC,CASSYTGTSVNEQFF
TRBV6-4,-,TRBJ2-3,TRBD2,TGTGCCAGCAGTGACTCGAGCGGGGGGGCAGATACGCAGTATTTT,CASSDSSGGADTQYF
TRBV9,few,TRBJ1-5,TRBD1,TGTGCCAGCAGCGACACAGGGGACCCCAATCAGCCCCAGCATTTT,CASSDTGDPNQPQHF
TRBV28,-,TRBJ1-5,-,TGTGCCAGCACCCACTCCCGGGACAAGTTTTTTAATCAGCCCCAGCATTTT,CASTHSRDKFFNQPQHF
TRBV7-3,-,TRBJ2-2,-,TGTGCCAGCAGCTCGCCTATCAGGGATTCGAACACCGGGGAGCTGTTTTTT,CASSSPIRDSNTGELFF
TRBV4-1,-,TRBJ2-1,-,TGCGCCAGCAGCCAGTCAGTGAGGCGGGGTTCCTACAATGAGCAGTTCTTC,CASSQSVRRGSYNEQFF
TRBV5-4,-,TRBJ2-7,-,TGTGCCAGCAGCTTGGCCGAGAGGTCTGGCTACGAGCAGTACTTC,CASSLAERSGYEQYF
TRBV7-2,once,TRBJ1-6,-,TGTGCCAGCAGCTTAGTTGAGAGTTCACCCCTCCACTTT,CASSLVESSPLHF
TRBV5-1,-,TRBJ2-3,-,TGCGCCAGCAGTGGAGGGAGCACAGATACGCAGTATTTT,CASSGGSTDTQYF
TRBV19,once,TRBJ1-4,TRBD1,TGTGCCAGTAGTCTTCTGGGGACAGGTGAAAAACTGTTTTTT,CASSLLGTGEKLFF
TRBV9,-,TRBJ2-1,-,TGTGCCAGCAGCGGACGTGAGCAGTTCTTC,CASSGREQFF
TRBV6-6,-,TRBJ1-6,-,TGTGCCAGCAGTTACAGGCAGGGTGATAGGCCCCTCCACTTT,CASSYRQGDRPLHF
TRBV4-2,once,TRBJ2-6,TRBD1,TGTGCCAGCAGCCCCGAAGTTGGACAGGTGGAAGGCCACAAATATTCTGGGGCCAACGTCCTGACTTTC,CASSPEVGQVEGHKYSGANVLTF
TRBV6-2/TRBV6-3,few,TRBJ2-3,TRBD2,TGTGCCAGCAGTTACCTAGCGGGGGGCTCGGATACGCAGTATTTT,CASSYLAGGSDTQYF
TRBV27,-,TRBJ2-7,-,TGTGCCAGCAGTCTTGCCTTGGGACATTTGGAGCAGTACTTC,CASSLALGHLEQYF
TRBV28,few,TRBJ1-1,-,TGTGCCAGCAGTTTATCCCAGGGAGGCACTGAAGCTTTCTTT,CASSLSQGGTEAFF
TRBV20-1,-,TRBJ1-1,-,TGCAGTGCTGGCGACGGGTTAGCTTTCTTT,CSAGDGLAFF
TRBV24-1,-,TRBJ1-2,-,TGTGCCACCAGTGATAGTCATTACGACAGCTTAAGGGGTGACGGCTACACCTTC,CATSDSHYDSLRGDGYTF
TRBV9,-,TRBJ2-7,TRBD1,TGTGCCAGCAGCGTAGGGGACAGGAGCTCCTACGAGCAGTACTTC,CASSVGDRSSYEQYF
TRBV3-1/TRBV3-2,-,TRBJ2-7,TRBD1,TGTGCCAGCAGCCCCCCCCTCGGACAGGGCTACGAGCAGTACTTC,CASSPPLGQGYEQYF
TRBV13,-,TRBJ2-7,TRBD2,TGTGCCAGCAGCCCCTCGGGCGGGGGGAAGGAGCAGTACTTC,CASSPSGGGKEQYF
TRBV4-1,-,TRBJ2-7,-,TGCGCCAGCAGCCAAGAGAGGGAGCCGTACGAGCAGTACTTC,CASSQEREPYEQYF
TRBV19,-,TRBJ2-3,TRBD2,TGTGCCAGTAGTATAGGGCGGGGGATTACAGATACGCAGTATTTT,CASSIGRGITDTQYF
TRBV7-9,-,TRBJ1-6,-,TGTGCCAGCAGCTCAACAGGCCCCGGCAATTCACCCCTCCACTTT,CASSSTGPGNSPLHF
TRBV27,-,TRBJ1-4,TRBD1,TGTGCCAGCAGCCGGACAGGCCAGGGTGAAAAACTGTTTTTT,CASSRTGQGEKLFF
TRBV19,-,TRBJ2-1,TRBD1,TGTGCCAGTAGTATATCGTTGGACAGGGCTGGGAATGAGCAGTTCTTC,CASSISLDRAGNEQFF
TRBV24-1,-,TRBJ1-5,TRBD1,TGTGCCACCAGTGACTCGGGACAGGGAGAATGGGATAGCAATCAGCCCCAGCATTTT,CATSDSGQGEWDSNQPQHF
TRBV5-1,-,TRBJ1-3,TRBD1,TGCGCCAGCAGCTCGATAGACAGGGGGCGATTTGGAAACACCATATATTTT,CASSSIDRGRFGNTIYF
TRBV4-1,-,TRBJ2-7,-,TGCGCCAGCAGCCAAGAACGGGCAGGGAGCTCCTACGAGCAGTACTTC,CASSQERAGSSYEQYF
TRBV28,-,TRBJ2-5,-,TGTGCCAGCAGTATGGACAGTTCCCAAGAGACCCAGTACTTC,CASSMDSSQETQYF
TRBV7-5,-,TRBJ2-3,-,TGTGTCAGAAGCTTAGGGAGGACGGACAGCACAGATACGCAGTATTTT,CVRSLGRTDSTDTQYF
TRBV27,-,TRBJ1-2,TRBD1,TGTGCCAGCAGTCCCGGACAGGGGAGGGATGGCTACACCTTC,CASSPGQGRDGYTF
TRBV2,few,TRBJ2-7,TRBD2,TGTGCCAGACAGGGAGCAGCGGGGGGAAAAACGATCTACGAGCAGTACTTC,CARQGAAGGKTIYEQYF